This entry concerns a single T cell receptor beta chain. Its antigen is currently unknown. Using immunoSEQ multiplex PCR, the repertoire was profiled, and TCRdb retains in-frame clones only, with some absent. The sample records roughly 130,000 clones, roughly 84% being singletons. The sample belongs to a study of T cell responses to AZD1222 COVID-19 vaccine. CDR1 and CDR2 (germline): MNHEY, SVGAGI. V lost 7 bases and J 4 bases, leaving 13 bases between the germline ends. CDR3 length equals 13 residues. Study outcomes and limitations: Researchers took repertoire samples only after the peak T cell response had come. Distributed over spike, vaccine-associated CD4 TCRs predominated at 160-218 and 743-854.

The TCR originated in an adult in good health. The chain employs TRBV6-5 and TRBJ1-1; TRBD1 might be the D (5 bases). This sample comprised peripheral blood, obtained on day 0 of AZD1222 vaccination. CDR3 DNA: TGTGCCAGCACCTCCAGGGATTTCACTGAAGCTTTCTTT. This sequence encodes CASTSRDFTEAFF.